This T cell receptor (beta chain) came from a study of cytomegalovirus exposure and HLA in healthy donors. Study findings and constraints: The study had only CMV serostatus as immune exposure information.

The junction had 6 bases not matched to a gene; V was cut back by 4 bases and J by 4 bases. This CDR3 is 16 amino acids long. Germline V gene data show CDR1 as SGHNT and CDR2 as YYREEE (reference sequence). Vbeta (60) and Jbeta (13) primers were used in the PCR. Using immunoSEQ multiplex PCR, the repertoire was profiled, and TCRdb retains in-frame clones only, with some absent. The data show 150,000 to 200,000 clones, just under 80% seen once. A word on this clone: The antigen is unknown.

The chain carries TRBV5-4 and TRBJ2-3; 13 nucleotides align to TRBD2. The receptor was derived from a woman aged 50 to 60 in good health and CMV-seropositive. Source material: PBMCs. The CDR3 DNA sequence: TGTGCCAGCAGCCTCGGACTAGCGGGAGCCGCAGATACGCAGTATTTT. It specifies CASSLGLAGAADTQYF.